The source of this T cell receptor beta chain is a study of technical replicates of blood from several donors. Profiled with immunoSEQ multiplex PCR; TCRdb holds only in-frame clones, not every one. The sample contains 80,000 or so clones, 95% to 98% of which appear only once. The germline V gene has CDR1 SGHVS and CDR2 FNYEAQ. The CDR3 contains 18 residues. The V segment lost 0 bases and the J segment 5 bases; nucleotides outside the gene matches: 11. This chain joins TRBV7-6 and TRBJ2-2, with TRBD1 identical over 8 bases. The TCR sequence derives from a human donor in good health. The sample was T cells isolated from PBMCs. The CDR3 DNA sequence: TGTGCCAGCAGCTTAGCAAGAGGGACAGGCGAGGGAACCGGGGAGCTGTTTTTT. Amino acids: CASSLARGTGEGTGELFF.